The next 7 T cell receptor beta chains were all read from a single sample in a study of T cell responses to AZD1222 COVID-19 vaccine. The repertoire was sequenced with immunoSEQ multiplex PCR; TCRdb's copy has only in-frame clones and lacks some. The table shows tens of thousands of clones, with about three quarters occurring only once. This material consisted of peripheral blood, taken 28 days after the second AZD1222 dose. The receptors originated from an adult who received the AZD1222 COVID-19 vaccine.

This clone was recorded a few times. As DNA, the CDR3 is TGTGCCAGCAGCCCTGACGTGGACAATCAGCCCCAGCATTTT. It yields the protein CASSPDVDNQPQHF. V and J are TRBV19 and TRBJ1-5; D is undetermined. Germline V gene lookup returns CDR1 LNHDA and CDR2 SQIVND (reference sequence). The CDR3 sequence is 14 residues long. V gave up 9 bases and J gave up 3 bases, with 15 bases separating them.

The rearrangement joins TRBV6-1 to TRBJ2-5; D is perhaps TRBD1 (6 bases). Germline loops: CDR1 MNHNS, CDR2 SASEGT. V was trimmed by 2 bases and J by 5 bases, leaving 15 bases between them. The CDR3 has 15 amino acids. This CDR3 is CASSEITGFGETQYF. CDR3 DNA: TGTGCCAGCAGTGAAATAACAGGGTTTGGCGAGACCCAGTACTTC.

This chain uses TRBV28 with TRBJ1-2; D may be TRBD1 (6 bases). Germline V gives CDR1 MDHEN, CDR2 SYDVKM. This CDR3 contains 14 residues. Between the trimmed V and J ends, which lost 6 bases and 4 bases, there was a span of 15 bases. CDR3 residues: CASSPHTGTYGYTF. DNA for the CDR3: TGTGCCAGCAGCCCTCACACAGGGACCTATGGCTACACCTTC.

In this sample, this clone turned up a few times. The chain couples TRBV10-3 to TRBJ2-7, with D unclear. The CDR3 runs to 15 residues. The germline CDR1 and CDR2 sequences are ENHRY and SYGVKD. The germline V and J ends were trimmed by 4 bases and 0 bases, with 13 bases remaining between them. The CDR3 loop is CAISGAATSSYEQYF. In nucleotides, the CDR3 is TGTGCCATCAGTGGGGCCGCAACATCCTCCTACGAGCAGTACTTC.

This clone was observed a single time. The genes are TRBV3-1 (or the pseudogene TRBV3-2) and TRBJ2-1; 9 bases fit TRBD2. This CDR3 is built from 14 residues. With V trimmed by 4 bases and J by 7 bases, 5 bases remained unmatched. Germline V gene data show CDR1 as LGHDT and CDR2 as YNNKEL (reference sequence). CDR3 sequence (DNA): TGTGCCAGCAGCCCGAGCGGGGGGTCGAATGAGCAGTTCTTC. Amino acid sequence: CASSPSGGSNEQFF.

This clone came up a few times. This rearrangement joins TRBV19 to TRBJ2-7; 7 nucleotides line up with TRBD1. Germline V gives CDR1 LNHDA, CDR2 SQIVND (reference sequence). The CDR3 length is 13 residues. The V gene end was trimmed by 10 bases and the J gene end by 6 bases; junction bases not matched to a gene: 12. This chain's CDR3 is CATGQALTGEQYF. DNA for the CDR3: TGTGCCACCGGACAGGCCCTCACGGGCGAGCAGTACTTC.

The chain couples TRBV29-1 to TRBJ2-6, with D tentatively TRBD2 (5 bases). This CDR3 has 14 residues. Germline-derived CDR1 and CDR2 are SQVTM and ANQGSEA. V shed 3 bases and J shed 3 bases, with 9 bases lying between them. CDR3 amino acids: CSVDEGSGANVLTF. DNA of the CDR3: TGCAGCGTTGACGAAGGGAGTGGGGCCAACGTCCTGACTTTC.